The T cell receptor beta chain described here comes from a study of blood T cell repertoires in COVID-19 (TCRdb year 2020). A note on the overall study: Samples from collaborators originated in the United States, Italy and Spain and spanned both the acute and convalescent phases of COVID-19. Samples came from the ongoing ImmuneRACE study (first 160 participants) plus 1,254 subjects from 6 global collaborators. The dataset comprised deeply sampled blood TCRbeta repertoires from subjects exposed to, actively infected with, or recovered from COVID-19. Sample metadata almost always included a de-identified subject ID, COVID-19 status, age in years and sex. Where available, HLA class I and class II types were obtained from metadata supplied by the sample provider rather than from assay-based typing. The prospective study material was composed of cDNA or gDNA derived from T cells, B-cell-depleted T cells, or PBMCs. The repertoires were made available in a free public database intended to serve as a resource for research on the immune response to SARS-CoV-2.

TCRbeta CDR3 regions were amplified from genomic DNA by means of the immunoSEQ Assay, a bias-controlled multiplex PCR. On the study's bioinformatics: The number of nucleated cells in each sample was estimated by amplification of reference gene primers within the assay. To quantify the absolute abundance of each unique TCRbeta CDR3 rearrangement, sequence reads were collapsed and filtered. For each sample, productive Simpson clonality was calculated by taking the square root of Simpson's diversity index across productive rearrangements. Not all clones reach the TCRdb copy of this immuneACCESS table, which keeps in-frame sequences only. Checked studies attribute under half of the gap to unresolved V genes and leave the rest unexplained. Clonal size and the V and J genes are those of that table, whereas D and trimming came from the DNA. The sample table records about 330,000 clones; 65% to 90% of these occur just once. The ten largest clones capture approximately 7.6% of the sample.

Sequences KGHDR (CDR1) and SFDVKD (CDR2) are obtained from the germline V gene. The CDR3 spans 13 residues, from the cysteine through the phenylalanine. Solely the CDR3 DNA is kept, with 39 bases framed from the first base. V loses 5 bases, J loses 4 bases, and the germline ends lie 9 bases apart. The paper's findings and limits, for the study overall: The amount of clinical and demographic metadata varied by source and participant and was provided uncurated.

Turning to this clone: What antigen it recognizes has not been identified. Per-base qualities were not stored, and no clone one base away is much larger.

The collaborating institutions used their own protocols to collect whole blood in K2EDTA tubes. For TCRbeta analysis, collaborators shipped samples in one of three forms: frozen whole blood, isolated PBMCs, or DNA extracted from either of those sample types. The chain is encoded by TRBV24-1 joined to TRBJ2-3; the D gene is unclear. This TCR was recovered from a human donor in a cohort sampled during active COVID-19. The sequencing sample was made of peripheral blood. Read as DNA, the sequence is TGTGCCACCAGTGCCCCTGAGTCAGATACGCAGTATTTT. It specifies CATSAPESDTQYF.